Described below is a single T cell receptor (beta chain) sequence and its context. Its specificity is not known. The data were obtained in a study of T-cell memory formation after mild COVID-19. Study information: TCR clusters largely stayed donor specific. Study-level results: Among clones contracting day 15 to 85, CD4/CD8 was balanced, whereas later expanders leaned CD4+. CD4+ contracting clones were found mainly in CM and EM, and CD8+ ones in EMRA. Pre-infection memory harbored some responding clones, suggesting cross-reactive memory joined.

TCRdb re-called the 5' RACE reads through MiXCR, storing one row per CDR3 protein. The table has 300,000 to 400,000 distinct CDR3 sequences, 21% seen once; the top ten hold approximately 12%. Germline trimming cut 5 bases from V and 1 base from J; bases unmatched to any gene: 6. Germline V gene data show CDR1 as SGHDN and CDR2 as FVKESK. The CDR3 totals 15 residues. The receptor was derived from an adult woman who had mild COVID-19 (a few samples of this study predate the infection). Cell type and time point are not known. What was sequenced was PBMCs or a T cell subset sorted from them (not recorded which). The genes are TRBV14 and TRBJ2-7, with 9 bases aligning to TRBD1. The CDR3 bases are TGTGCCAGCAGCTGGGGACAGGGACCTTCCTACGAGCAGTACTTC. Translated: CASSWGQGPSYEQYF.